One and the same sample provided the 14 T cell receptor beta chains below, sequenced in a study of multiple sclerosis patients with progressive multifocal leukoencephalopathy. Here immunoSEQ multiplex PCR was the method, and the copy in TCRdb shows in-frame clones only, minus some. The sample includes some 31,000 clones, approximately 89% seen only once; the top ten take approximately 1.5%. Time point meaning: before natalizumab initiation. The specimen sequenced was PBMCs. The receptors here all came from a human donor with multiple sclerosis.

This chain connects TRBV27 to TRBJ1-1; maybe TRBD1 (6 bases). The V end was cut by 2 bases, the J end by 4 bases, with 11 bases between. The CDR3 length is 14 residues. Germline CDR1 MNHEY, CDR2 SMNVEV (reference sequence). The CDR3, as DNA: TGTGCCAGCAGTTTAGGGGGCCGGATCACTGAAGCTTTCTTT. Encoded protein: CASSLGGRITEAFF.

The CDR3 sequence: CASRLAPDTQYF. The DNA for the CDR3 is TGTGCCAGCAGGCTAGCGCCAGATACGCAGTATTTT. The genes are TRBV11-2 and TRBJ2-3; D is possibly TRBD2 (6 bases). This CDR3 contains 12 residues. Trimming shortened V by 6 bases and J by 4 bases, and 8 bases separated the two germline ends. Germline loops: CDR1 SGHAT, CDR2 FQNNGV.

Only a few counts were recorded for this clone. The V and J genes are TRBV2 and TRBJ2-5; D possibly matches TRBD1 or TRBD2 (5 bases each). Trimming cost V 9 bases and J 5 bases, with 16 bases left between them. This CDR3 has 13 residues. Germline assignment: CDR1 SNHLY and CDR2 FYNNEI. CDR3 bases: TGTGCCAGATCTCCTAGGGGCGGGGAGACCCAGTACTTC. It specifies CARSPRGGETQYF.

The rearrangement links TRBV27 to TRBJ2-1; 12 nucleotides align to TRBD1. Germline V gene lookup returns CDR1 MNHEY and CDR2 SMNVEV (reference sequence). With 6 bases clipped from V and 10 bases from J, the junction kept 13 bases outside the gene matches. CDR3 length: 16 amino acids. The CDR3 nucleotides are TGTGCCAGCAGATCACCGGGGTGGGACAGGGGGCAGGAGCAGTTCTTC. Residues: CASRSPGWDRGQEQFF.

This clone was counted a single time. The gene calls are TRBV9 and TRBJ1-2; 9 bases are a match to TRBD1. Germline V gene lookup returns CDR1 SGDLS and CDR2 YYNGEE. After removal of 4 bases from V and 1 base from J, the junction contained 2 bases not matched to a gene. The CDR3 has 14 amino acids. For the CDR3, the DNA is TGTGCCAGCAGCCAGGGACAGGGTAACTATGGCTACACCTTC. Protein: CASSQGQGNYGYTF.

The chain uses TRBV6-5 and TRBJ1-3; TRBD1 is a possible D gene (6 bases). CDR1 and CDR2 (germline): MNHEY, SVGAGI. Trimming took off 3 bases at V and 2 bases at J, with 14 bases between the two ends. The CDR3 length is 16 residues. The CDR3 here is CASSYLLGAAGNTIYF. In nucleotides, the CDR3 is TGTGCCAGCAGTTATCTATTGGGGGCGGCTGGAAACACCATATATTTT.

This clone is a singleton in its sample. This CDR3 reads CASSFGTSGRASYNEQFF. The CDR3 bases are TGCGCCAGCAGCTTCGGGACTAGCGGGAGGGCCTCCTACAATGAGCAGTTCTTC. This rearrangement joins TRBV5-1 to TRBJ2-1; TRBD2 matches at 16 bases. Trimming at V came to 2 bases and at J to 0 bases, leaving 2 bases not matched to a gene. The CDR3 loop spans 18 amino acids. Germline loops: CDR1 SGHRS, CDR2 YFSETQ.

The chain employs TRBV7-9 and TRBJ1-4, with D possibly being TRBD1 (5 bases). This CDR3 is 15 amino acids long. Germline values: CDR1 SEHNR, CDR2 FQNEAQ (reference sequence). V dropped 5 bases and J dropped 7 bases, with 17 bases sitting between them. The chain's CDR3 is CASSPTGSGGEKLFF. DNA of the CDR3: TGTGCCAGCAGCCCCACAGGTTCGGGGGGTGAAAAACTGTTTTTT.

V usage is TRBV6-5 and J usage is TRBJ2-5; 9 nucleotides align to TRBD1. V was pared by 6 bases and J by 12 bases, with 11 bases of the junction left unmatched. The CDR3 is 13 amino acids. Germline values: CDR1 MNHEY, CDR2 SVGAGI. This CDR3 is CASRGQGPWVEYF. The CDR3 region has the DNA TGTGCCAGCAGGGGACAGGGCCCTTGGGTTGAGTACTTC.

CDR3 sequence: CASSPNPGTSSNEQFF. In DNA form, the CDR3 reads TGTGCCAGCAGCCCCAACCCCGGGACTAGCAGCAATGAGCAGTTCTTC. V and J are TRBV28 and TRBJ2-1, with 9 nucleotides matching TRBD2. Looked up from germline, CDR1 is MDHEN and CDR2 is SYDVKM. With 6 bases clipped from V and 6 bases from J, the junction kept 12 bases outside the gene matches. There are 16 residues in the CDR3.

The chain links TRBV5-1 to TRBJ2-3; D gene ambiguous. Deletions cut 4 bases from V and 7 bases from J, with 25 bases between. Germline V gene data show CDR1 as SGHRS and CDR2 as YFSETQ. CDR3 size: 17 residues. CDR3 coding DNA: TGCGCCAGCAGCCCCGGCTCGAGTGCCTCGATCTACCATACGCAGTATTTT. Its translation is CASSPGSSASIYHTQYF.

There are a few counts of this clone. The V and J genes are TRBV7-7 and TRBJ2-1; D may be TRBD2 (6 bases). CDR1 SSHAT and CDR2 FNYEAQ come from the germline V gene (reference sequence). Trimming stripped 1 base from V and 10 bases from J, with 11 bases between. The length of the CDR3 is 13 residues. CDR3 DNA: TGTGCCAGCAGCTTAGAGGCGGGACTGGAGCAGTTCTTC. Amino acid sequence: CASSLEAGLEQFF.

The chain carries TRBV29-1 and TRBJ1-1; 11 nucleotides agree with TRBD1. V lost 6 bases and J lost 4; bases outside the gene matches: 10. This CDR3 is 15 amino acids long. Germline CDR1 SQVTM, CDR2 ANQGSEA. CDR3 residues: CSVPGTGTGGTEAFF. The DNA for the CDR3 is TGCAGCGTCCCAGGCACCGGGACAGGGGGCACTGAAGCTTTCTTT.

With respect to this clone: At one boundary the junction diverges from the germline segment, which might be a read error. Other nucleotide sequences from this sample produce the same CDR3. This chain joins TRBV5-6 and TRBJ1-5; no clear D. Germline-derived CDR1 and CDR2 are SGHDT and YYEEEE. The CDR3 contains 12 residues. The CDR3 loop reads CASSRGNQPQHF. The CDR3 DNA reads as TGTGCCAGCAGCCGAGGCAACCAGCCCCAGCATTTT. The full variable domain, with the rest looked up from reference TRBV5-6 and TRBJ1-5, is DAGVTQSPTHLIKTRGQQVTLRCSPKSGHDTVSWYQQALGQGPQFIFQYYEEEERQRGNFPDRFSGHQFPNYSSELNVNALLLGDSALYLCASSRGNQPQHFGDGTRLSIL.